This TCR beta chain is from a study of Graves' ophthalmopathy and Graves' hyperthyroidism. In germline, CDR1 is SQVTM, CDR2 ANQGSEA. The CDR3 has 13 amino acids. With 4 bases removed from V and 7 bases from J, the gap between germline ends came to 17 bases. Investigators amplified TCR beta CDR3 regions from RNA transcripts. The first-round RT-PCR employed HTBI primers together with the Qiagen OneStep RT-PCR kit. A multiplex PCR was then performed as the second round. Via MiXCR, TCRdb re-called the multiplex PCR reads, giving one row per CDR3 protein. This table has approximately 700,000 distinct CDR3 sequences, 40% appearing once. Moderate-to-severe activity, with CAS ≥3, NOSPECS ≥4 and duration under 3 months, characterized the donors with ophthalmopathy. Reliance was placed on clinical symptoms, serum thyroxine, TRAb, thyroid ultrasound and orbital computed tomography for diagnosis.

The source of this sequence is an adult man with Graves' ophthalmopathy. The gene calls are TRBV29-1 and TRBJ2-7, with D uncertain. Material: peripheral blood. The CDR3 bases are TGCAGCGTTGGAGGCATTGAGACCGGGGAGCAGTACTTC. Translating gives CSVGGIETGEQYF.